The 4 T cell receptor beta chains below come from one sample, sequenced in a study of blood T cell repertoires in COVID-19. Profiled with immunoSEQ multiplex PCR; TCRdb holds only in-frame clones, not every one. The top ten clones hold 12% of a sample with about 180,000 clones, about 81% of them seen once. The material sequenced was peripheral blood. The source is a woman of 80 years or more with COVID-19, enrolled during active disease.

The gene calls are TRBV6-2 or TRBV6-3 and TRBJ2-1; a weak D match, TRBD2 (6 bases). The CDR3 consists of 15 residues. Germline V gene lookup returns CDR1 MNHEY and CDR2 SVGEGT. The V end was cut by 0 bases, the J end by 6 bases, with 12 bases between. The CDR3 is CASSYSGHGGNEQFF. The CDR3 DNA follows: TGTGCCAGCAGTTACTCTGGTCACGGGGGCAATGAGCAGTTCTTC.

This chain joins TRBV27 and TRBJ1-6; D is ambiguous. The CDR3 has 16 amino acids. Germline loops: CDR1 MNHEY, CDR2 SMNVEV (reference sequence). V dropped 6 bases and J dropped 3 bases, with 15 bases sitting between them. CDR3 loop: CASSQAYVGYNSPLHF. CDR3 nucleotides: TGTGCCAGCAGCCAGGCCTATGTCGGCTATAATTCACCCCTCCACTTT.

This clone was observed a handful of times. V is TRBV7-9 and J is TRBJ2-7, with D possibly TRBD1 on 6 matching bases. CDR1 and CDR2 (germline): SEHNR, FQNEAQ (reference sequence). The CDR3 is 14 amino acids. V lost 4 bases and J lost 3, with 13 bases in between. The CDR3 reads CASSSGHFNYEQYF. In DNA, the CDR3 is TGTGCCAGCAGCTCGGGACACTTTAACTACGAGCAGTACTTC.

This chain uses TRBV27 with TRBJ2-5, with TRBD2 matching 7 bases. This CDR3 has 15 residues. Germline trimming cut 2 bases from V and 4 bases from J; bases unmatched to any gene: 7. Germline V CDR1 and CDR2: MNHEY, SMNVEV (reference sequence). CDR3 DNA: TGTGCCAGCAGTTTAACGGGAGGTTTGGGAGAGACCCAGTACTTC. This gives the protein CASSLTGGLGETQYF.